This T cell receptor beta chain was sequenced in a study of identical twins. This CDR3 contains 12 residues. Germline values: CDR1 SGHKS, CDR2 YYEKEE (reference sequence). Trimming took off 3 bases at V and 5 bases at J, with 8 bases between the two ends. Each CDR3 protein is one row after TCRdb ran MiXCR on the 5' RACE reads. The table includes approximately 550,000 distinct CDR3 sequences, about a fifth detected once. This same sample was also taken into another study, of yellow fever vaccine responses in identical twins.

The clonotype comes from a woman under 30 in good health. Sequencing used CD4+ T cells sorted from blood. This chain uses TRBV5-5 with TRBJ2-5; D remains ambiguous. This CDR3 reads CASSSLRETQYF. The CDR3 DNA reads as TGTGCCAGCAGCTCCCTCCGGGAGACCCAGTACTTC.